The T cell receptor beta chain under discussion was sequenced for a study of blood T cell repertoires in COVID-19. About the research overall: PBMCs, B-cell-depleted T cells, or T cells provided the cDNA or gDNA that made up the material.

For this clone: The sample carries other DNA sequences with the same CDR3.

As originally analysed: Estimation of nucleated cell counts was performed using reference gene primer amplification. Some clones are missing from TCRdb's copy, which holds only in-frame ones; the method was immunoSEQ multiplex PCR. D and trimming were read from the DNA, whereas the V and J calls and clone size are those reported in that table. The sample has 150,000 to 200,000 clones; 82% are singletons. Allocation to cohorts depended on clinical history reported by the participants. Trimming pared 0 bases from V and 4 bases from J, leaving 9 bases between. The V gene's germline CDR1 is LGHDT and CDR2 YNNKEL (reference sequence). The CDR3 is made up of 14 amino acids.

This chain joins TRBV3-1 (or the pseudogene TRBV3-2) and TRBJ1-2, with a possible D match to TRBD1 (6 bases). The sequenced sample consisted of PBMCs or T cells enriched from blood (not recorded which). This clonotype was obtained from a woman aged 55-75 years with acute COVID-19. The CDR3 nucleotides are TGTGCCAGCAGCCAAGAAGGGGGAATCTATGGCTACACCTTC. It is translated as CASSQEGGIYGYTF.